This T cell receptor beta chain was captured by sequencing in a study of blood T cell repertoires in COVID-19. Across the whole study: The United States, Italy and Spain supplied acute and convalescent COVID-19 samples. The cDNA or gDNA used as material had been derived from T cells, B-cell-depleted T cells, or PBMCs.

Per the original methods: The authors estimated nucleated cell counts from reference gene primer amplification. TCRdb's copy holds only in-frame clones and misses some; the assay was immunoSEQ multiplex PCR. V, J and clone size were drawn from that table, and D and trimming were deduced from the DNA. The sample includes 160,000 or so clones, just under 90% of them seen just once. The specimen sequenced was peripheral blood. The sequence came from a woman in her 70s with COVID-19, enrolled during active disease.

CDR3 in amino acids: CASSLAGDNSPLHF. DNA of the CDR3: TGTGCCAGCAGCTTAGCAGGGGATAATTCACCCCTCCACTTT. The chain links TRBV11-2 to TRBJ1-6, with D tentatively TRBD1 (6 bases). The CDR3 extends over 14 amino acids. Germline-derived CDR1 and CDR2 are SGHAT and FQNNGV. Deletions cut 1 base from V and 5 bases from J, with 6 bases between.